This T cell receptor beta chain originates from a study of esophageal squamous cell carcinoma under preoperative chemotherapy. Study-wide context: TCR repertoires were profiled from both peripheral blood T cells and tumor-infiltrating lymphocytes. General study findings and limits: Peripheral T cells migrating into the tumor appeared to partly supply post-treatment tumor-infiltrating lymphocytes.

About this clonotype: Its target is unknown.

Time point indicated: before preoperative PTX-NDP chemotherapy. Preoperative chemotherapy with paclitaxel-nedaplatin was given to patients before surgery. TCRdb analysed the PCR reads with MiXCR anew, one entry per CDR3 protein. The sample lists fewer than 40,000 distinct CDR3 sequences, roughly half occurring once. The CDR3 consists of 14 residues. V dropped 5 bases and J dropped 5; count of bases not matched to a gene: 6. The V gene's germline CDR1 is SGHTA and CDR2 FQGTGA. This specimen was acquired from a patient given preoperative chemotherapy. The chain couples TRBV7-3 to TRBJ2-1, with 7 bases aligning to TRBD2. The clonotype originates from a human donor with esophageal squamous cell carcinoma. The donor label of this sample is uncertain. The CDR3 region is CASSPTSENNEQFF. CDR3 in DNA: TGTGCCAGCAGCCCAACTAGCGAAAACAATGAGCAGTTCTTC.